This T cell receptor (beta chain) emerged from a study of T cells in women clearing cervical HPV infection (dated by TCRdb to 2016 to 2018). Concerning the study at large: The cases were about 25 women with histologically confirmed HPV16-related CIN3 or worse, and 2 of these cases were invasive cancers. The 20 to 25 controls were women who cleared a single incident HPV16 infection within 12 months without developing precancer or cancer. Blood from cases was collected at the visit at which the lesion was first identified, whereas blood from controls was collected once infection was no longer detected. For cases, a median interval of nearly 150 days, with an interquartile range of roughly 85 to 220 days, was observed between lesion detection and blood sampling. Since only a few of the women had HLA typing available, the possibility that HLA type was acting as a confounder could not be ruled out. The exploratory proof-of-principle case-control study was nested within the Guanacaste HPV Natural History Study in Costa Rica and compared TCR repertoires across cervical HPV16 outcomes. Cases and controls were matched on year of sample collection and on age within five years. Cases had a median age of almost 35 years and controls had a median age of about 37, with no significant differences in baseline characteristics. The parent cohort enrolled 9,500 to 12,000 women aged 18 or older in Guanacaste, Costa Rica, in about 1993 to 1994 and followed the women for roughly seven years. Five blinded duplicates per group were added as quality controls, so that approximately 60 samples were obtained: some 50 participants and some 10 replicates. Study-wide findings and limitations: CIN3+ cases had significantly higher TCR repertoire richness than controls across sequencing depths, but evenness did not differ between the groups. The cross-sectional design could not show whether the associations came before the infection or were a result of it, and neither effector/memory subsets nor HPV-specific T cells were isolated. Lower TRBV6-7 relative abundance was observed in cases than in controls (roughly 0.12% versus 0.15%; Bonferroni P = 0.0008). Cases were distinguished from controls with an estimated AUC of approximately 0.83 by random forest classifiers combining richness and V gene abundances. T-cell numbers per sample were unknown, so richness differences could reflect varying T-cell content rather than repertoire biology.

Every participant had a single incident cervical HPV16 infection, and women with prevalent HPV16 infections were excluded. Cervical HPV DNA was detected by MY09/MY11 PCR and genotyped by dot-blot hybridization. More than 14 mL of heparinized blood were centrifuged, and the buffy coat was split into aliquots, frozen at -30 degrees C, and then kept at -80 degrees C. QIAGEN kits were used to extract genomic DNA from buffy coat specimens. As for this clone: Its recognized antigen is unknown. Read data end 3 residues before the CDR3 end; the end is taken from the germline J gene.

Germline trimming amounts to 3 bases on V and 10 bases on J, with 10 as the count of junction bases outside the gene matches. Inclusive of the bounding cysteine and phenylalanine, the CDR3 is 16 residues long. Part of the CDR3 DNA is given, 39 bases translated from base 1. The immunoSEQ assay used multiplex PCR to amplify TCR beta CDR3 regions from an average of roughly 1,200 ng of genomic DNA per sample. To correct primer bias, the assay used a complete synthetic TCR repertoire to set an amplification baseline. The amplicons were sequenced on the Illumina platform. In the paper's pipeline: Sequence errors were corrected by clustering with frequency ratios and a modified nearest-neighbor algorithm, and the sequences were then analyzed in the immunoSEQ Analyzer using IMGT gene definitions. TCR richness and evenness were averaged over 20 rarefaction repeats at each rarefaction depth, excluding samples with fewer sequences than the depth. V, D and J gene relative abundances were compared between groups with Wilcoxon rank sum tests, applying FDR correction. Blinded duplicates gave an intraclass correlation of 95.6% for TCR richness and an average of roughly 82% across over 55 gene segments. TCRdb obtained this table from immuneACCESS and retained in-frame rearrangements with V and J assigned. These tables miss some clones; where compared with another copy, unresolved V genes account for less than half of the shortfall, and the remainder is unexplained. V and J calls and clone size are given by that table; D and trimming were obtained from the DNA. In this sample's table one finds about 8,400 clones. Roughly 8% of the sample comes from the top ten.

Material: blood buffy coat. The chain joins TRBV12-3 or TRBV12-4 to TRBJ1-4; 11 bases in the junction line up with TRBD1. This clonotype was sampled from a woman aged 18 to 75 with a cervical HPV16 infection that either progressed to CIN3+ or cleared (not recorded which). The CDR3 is CASSFRTGGDIGKLFF. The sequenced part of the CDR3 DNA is TGTGCCAGCAGTTTTAGGACAGGGGGCGACATCGGAAAA.